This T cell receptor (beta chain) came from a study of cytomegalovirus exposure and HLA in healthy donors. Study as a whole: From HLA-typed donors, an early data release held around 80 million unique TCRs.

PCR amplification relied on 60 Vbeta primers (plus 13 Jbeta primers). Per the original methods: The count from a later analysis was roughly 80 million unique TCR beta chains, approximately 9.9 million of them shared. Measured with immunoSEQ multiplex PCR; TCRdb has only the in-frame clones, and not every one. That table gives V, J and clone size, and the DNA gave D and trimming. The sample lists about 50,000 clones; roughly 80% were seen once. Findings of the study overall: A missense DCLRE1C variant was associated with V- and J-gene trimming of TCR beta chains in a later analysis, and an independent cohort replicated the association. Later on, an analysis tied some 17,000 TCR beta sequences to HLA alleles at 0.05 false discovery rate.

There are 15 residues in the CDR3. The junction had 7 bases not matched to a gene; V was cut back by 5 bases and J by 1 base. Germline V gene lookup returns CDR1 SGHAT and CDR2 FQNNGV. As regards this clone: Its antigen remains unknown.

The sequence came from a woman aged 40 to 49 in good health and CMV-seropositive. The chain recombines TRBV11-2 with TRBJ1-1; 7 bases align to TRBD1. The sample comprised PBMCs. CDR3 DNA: TGTGCCAGCAGCCCGGGGACAGCCCCGAACACTGAAGCTTTCTTT. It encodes CASSPGTAPNTEAFF.